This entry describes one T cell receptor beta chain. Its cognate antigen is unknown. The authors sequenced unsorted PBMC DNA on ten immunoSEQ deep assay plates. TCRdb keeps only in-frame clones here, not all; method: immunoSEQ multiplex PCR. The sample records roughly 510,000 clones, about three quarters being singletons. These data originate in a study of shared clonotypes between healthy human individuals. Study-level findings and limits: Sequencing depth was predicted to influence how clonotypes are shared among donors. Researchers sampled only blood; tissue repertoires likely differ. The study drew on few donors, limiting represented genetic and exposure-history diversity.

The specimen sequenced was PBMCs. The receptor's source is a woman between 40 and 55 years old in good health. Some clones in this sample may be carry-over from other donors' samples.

The CDR3 loop is CASSWANQETQYF. Written as DNA, the CDR3 is TGCGCCAGCAGCTGGGCTAACCAAGAGACCCAGTACTTC. This chain uses TRBV5-1 with TRBJ2-5; D not certain. There are 13 residues in the CDR3. CDR1 SGHRS and CDR2 YFSETQ come from the germline V gene. Trimming stripped 3 bases from V and 0 bases from J, with 6 bases between.